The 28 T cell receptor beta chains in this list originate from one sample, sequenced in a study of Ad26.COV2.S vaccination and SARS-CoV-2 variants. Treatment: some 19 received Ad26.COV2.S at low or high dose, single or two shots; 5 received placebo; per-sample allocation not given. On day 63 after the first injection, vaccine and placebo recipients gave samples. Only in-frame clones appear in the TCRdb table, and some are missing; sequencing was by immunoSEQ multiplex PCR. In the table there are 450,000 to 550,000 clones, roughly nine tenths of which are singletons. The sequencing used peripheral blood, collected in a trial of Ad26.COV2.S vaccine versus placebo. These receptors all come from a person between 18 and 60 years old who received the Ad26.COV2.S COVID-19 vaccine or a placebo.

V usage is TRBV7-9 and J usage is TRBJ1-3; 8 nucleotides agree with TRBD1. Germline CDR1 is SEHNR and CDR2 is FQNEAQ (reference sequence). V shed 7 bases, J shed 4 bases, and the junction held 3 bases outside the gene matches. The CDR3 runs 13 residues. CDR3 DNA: TGTGCCAGCAAATGGACAGGGGGAAACACCATATATTTT. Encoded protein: CASKWTGGNTIYF.

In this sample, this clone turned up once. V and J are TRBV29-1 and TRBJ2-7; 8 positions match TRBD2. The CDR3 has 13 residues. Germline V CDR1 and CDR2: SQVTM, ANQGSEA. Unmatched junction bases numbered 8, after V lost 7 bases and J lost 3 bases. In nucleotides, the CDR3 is TGCAGCGCAAATAGCGGGGCAAACTACGAGCAGTACTTC. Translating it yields CSANSGANYEQYF.

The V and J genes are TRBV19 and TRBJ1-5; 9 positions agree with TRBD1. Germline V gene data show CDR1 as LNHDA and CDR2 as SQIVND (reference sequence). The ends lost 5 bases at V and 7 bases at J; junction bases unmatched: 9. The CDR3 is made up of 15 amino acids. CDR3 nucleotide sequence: TGTGCCAGTAGTGTCTCGGACAGGGGAAGCCAGCCCCAGCATTTT. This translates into CASSVSDRGSQPQHF.

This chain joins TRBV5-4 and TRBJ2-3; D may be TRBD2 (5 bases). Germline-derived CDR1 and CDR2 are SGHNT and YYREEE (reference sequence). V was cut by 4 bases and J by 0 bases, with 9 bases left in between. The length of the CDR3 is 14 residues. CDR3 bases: TGTGCCAGCAGCAGTGGCGGGAGCACAGATACGCAGTATTTT. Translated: CASSSGGSTDTQYF.

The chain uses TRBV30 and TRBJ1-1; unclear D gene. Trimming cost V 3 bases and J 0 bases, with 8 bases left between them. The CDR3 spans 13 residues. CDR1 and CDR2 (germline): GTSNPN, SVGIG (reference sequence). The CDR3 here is CAWRIRVNTEAFF. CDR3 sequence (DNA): TGTGCCTGGAGGATCAGAGTGAACACTGAAGCTTTCTTT.

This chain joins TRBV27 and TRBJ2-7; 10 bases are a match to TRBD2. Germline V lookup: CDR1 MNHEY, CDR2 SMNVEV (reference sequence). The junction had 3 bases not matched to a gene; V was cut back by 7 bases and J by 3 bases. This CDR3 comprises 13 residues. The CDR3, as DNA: TGTGCCAGCAAGCGGGAGGGATACTACGAGCAGTACTTC. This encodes CASKREGYYEQYF.

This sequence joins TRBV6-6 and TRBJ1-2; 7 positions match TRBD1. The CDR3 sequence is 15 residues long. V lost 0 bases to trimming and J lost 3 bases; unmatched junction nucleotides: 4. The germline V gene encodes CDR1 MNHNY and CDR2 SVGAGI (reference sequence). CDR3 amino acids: CASSYSAGQHYGYTF. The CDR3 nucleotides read TGTGCCAGCAGTTACTCGGCGGGACAGCACTATGGCTACACCTTC.

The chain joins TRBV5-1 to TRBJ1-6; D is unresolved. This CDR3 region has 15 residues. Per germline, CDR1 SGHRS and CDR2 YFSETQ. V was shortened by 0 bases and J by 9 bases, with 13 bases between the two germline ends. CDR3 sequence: CASSLEGEPGSPLHF. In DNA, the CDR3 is TGCGCCAGCAGCTTGGAGGGAGAGCCCGGTTCACCCCTCCACTTT.

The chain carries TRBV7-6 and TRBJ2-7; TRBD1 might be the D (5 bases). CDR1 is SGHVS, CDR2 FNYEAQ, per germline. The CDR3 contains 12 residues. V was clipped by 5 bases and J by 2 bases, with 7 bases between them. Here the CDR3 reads CASSPGTYEQYF. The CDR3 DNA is TGTGCCAGCAGCCCAGGGACCTACGAGCAGTACTTC.

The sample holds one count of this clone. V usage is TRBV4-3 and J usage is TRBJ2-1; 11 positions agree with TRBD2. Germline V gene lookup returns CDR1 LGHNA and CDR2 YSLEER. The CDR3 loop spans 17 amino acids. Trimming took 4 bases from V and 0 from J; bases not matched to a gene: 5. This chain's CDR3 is CASSRKLAGGSYNEQFF. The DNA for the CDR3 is TGCGCCAGCAGCCGAAAGCTAGCGGGGGGCTCCTACAATGAGCAGTTCTTC.

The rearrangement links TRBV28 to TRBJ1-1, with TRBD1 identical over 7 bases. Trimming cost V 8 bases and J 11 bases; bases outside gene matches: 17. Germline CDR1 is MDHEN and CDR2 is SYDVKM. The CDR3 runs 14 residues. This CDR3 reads CASEQGFTSLGAFF. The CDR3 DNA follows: TGTGCCAGCGAACAGGGGTTTACGTCCCTTGGCGCTTTCTTT.

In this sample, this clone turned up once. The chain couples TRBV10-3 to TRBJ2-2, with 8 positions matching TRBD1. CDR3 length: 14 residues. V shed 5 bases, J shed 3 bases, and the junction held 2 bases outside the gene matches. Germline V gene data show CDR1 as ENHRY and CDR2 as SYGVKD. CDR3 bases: TGTGCCATCAGTTCGACAGGGGACACCGGGGAGCTGTTTTTT. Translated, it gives CAISSTGDTGELFF.

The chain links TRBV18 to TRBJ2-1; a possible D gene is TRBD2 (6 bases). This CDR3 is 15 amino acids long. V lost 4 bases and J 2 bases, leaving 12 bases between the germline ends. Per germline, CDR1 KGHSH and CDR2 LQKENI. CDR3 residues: CASSRPGEPYNEQFF. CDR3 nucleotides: TGTGCCAGCTCACGCCCGGGGGAACCCTACAATGAGCAGTTCTTC.

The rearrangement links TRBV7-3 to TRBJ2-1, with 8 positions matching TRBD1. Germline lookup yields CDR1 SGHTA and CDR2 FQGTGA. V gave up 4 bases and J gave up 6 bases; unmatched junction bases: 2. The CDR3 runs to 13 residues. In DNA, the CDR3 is TGTGCCAGCAGCTGGGACAGGTTCAATGAGCAGTTCTTC. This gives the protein CASSWDRFNEQFF.

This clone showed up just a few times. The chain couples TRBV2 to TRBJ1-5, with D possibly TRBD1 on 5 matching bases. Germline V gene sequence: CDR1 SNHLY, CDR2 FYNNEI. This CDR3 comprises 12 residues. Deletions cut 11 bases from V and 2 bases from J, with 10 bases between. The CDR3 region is CACQGGNQPQHF. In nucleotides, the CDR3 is TGTGCCTGCCAGGGTGGCAATCAGCCCCAGCATTTT.

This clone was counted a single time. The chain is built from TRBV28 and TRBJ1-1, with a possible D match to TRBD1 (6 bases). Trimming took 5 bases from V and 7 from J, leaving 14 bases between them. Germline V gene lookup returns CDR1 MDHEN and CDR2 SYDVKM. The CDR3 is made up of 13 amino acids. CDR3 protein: CASSSRGGGEAFF. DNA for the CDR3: TGTGCCAGCAGTAGCAGGGGAGGAGGTGAAGCTTTCTTT.

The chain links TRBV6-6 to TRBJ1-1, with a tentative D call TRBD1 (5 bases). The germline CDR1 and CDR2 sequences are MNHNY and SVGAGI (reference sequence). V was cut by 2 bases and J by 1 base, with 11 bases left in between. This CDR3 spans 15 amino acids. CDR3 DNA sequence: TGTGCCAGCAGTTACGCCTTCGGGGGGAACACTGAAGCTTTCTTT. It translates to CASSYAFGGNTEAFF.

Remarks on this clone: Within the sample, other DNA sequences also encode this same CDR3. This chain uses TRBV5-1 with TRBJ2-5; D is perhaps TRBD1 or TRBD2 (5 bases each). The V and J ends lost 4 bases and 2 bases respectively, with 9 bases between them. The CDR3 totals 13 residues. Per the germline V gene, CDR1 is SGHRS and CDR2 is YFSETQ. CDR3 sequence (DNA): TGCGCCAGCAGCCCGGGACCTCAAGAGACCCAGTACTTC. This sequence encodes CASSPGPQETQYF.

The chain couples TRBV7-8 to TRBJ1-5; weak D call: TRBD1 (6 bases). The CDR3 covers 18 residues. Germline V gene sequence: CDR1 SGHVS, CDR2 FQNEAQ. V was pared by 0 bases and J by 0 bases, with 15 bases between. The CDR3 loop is CASSLAPRNRDSNQPQHF. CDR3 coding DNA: TGTGCCAGCAGCTTAGCGCCGAGAAACAGGGATAGCAATCAGCCCCAGCATTTT.

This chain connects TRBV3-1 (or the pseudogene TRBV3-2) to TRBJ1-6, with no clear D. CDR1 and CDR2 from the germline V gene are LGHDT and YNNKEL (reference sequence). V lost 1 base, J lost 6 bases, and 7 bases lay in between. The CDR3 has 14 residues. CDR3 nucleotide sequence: TGTGCCAGCAGCCAAGTCGATATTAATTCACCCCTCCACTTT. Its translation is CASSQVDINSPLHF.

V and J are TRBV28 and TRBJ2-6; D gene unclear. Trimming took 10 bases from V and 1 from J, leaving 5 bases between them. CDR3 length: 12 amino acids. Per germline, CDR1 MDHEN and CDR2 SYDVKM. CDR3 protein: CATESGANVLTF. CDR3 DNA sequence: TGTGCCACCGAGTCTGGGGCCAACGTCCTGACTTTC.

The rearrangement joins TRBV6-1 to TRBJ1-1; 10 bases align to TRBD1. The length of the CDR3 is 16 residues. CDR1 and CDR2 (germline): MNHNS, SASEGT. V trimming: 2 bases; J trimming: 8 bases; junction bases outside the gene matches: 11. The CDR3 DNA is TGTGCCAGCAGTGAAAGACAGGGGGCCCCCAGGGTGGAAGCTTTCTTT. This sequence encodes CASSERQGAPRVEAFF.

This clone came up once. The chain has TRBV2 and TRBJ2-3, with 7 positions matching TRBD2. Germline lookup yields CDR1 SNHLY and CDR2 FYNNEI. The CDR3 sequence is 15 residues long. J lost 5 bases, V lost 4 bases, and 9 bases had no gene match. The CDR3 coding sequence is TGTGCCAGCAGTGTTCTAGTAAGCGGGATAGATACGCAGTATTTT. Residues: CASSVLVSGIDTQYF.

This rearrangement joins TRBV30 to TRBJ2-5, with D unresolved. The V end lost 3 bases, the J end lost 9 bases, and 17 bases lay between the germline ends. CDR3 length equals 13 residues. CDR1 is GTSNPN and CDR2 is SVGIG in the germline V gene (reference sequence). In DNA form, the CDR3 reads TGTGCCTGGAGGCCGGAGTTCTCCCAGCCCCAGTACTTC. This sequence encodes CAWRPEFSQPQYF. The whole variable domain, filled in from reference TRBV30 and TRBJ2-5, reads SQTIHQWPATLVQPVGSPLSLECTVEGTSNPNLYWYRQAAGRGLQLLFYSVGIGQISSEVPQNLSASRPQDRQFILSSKKLLLSDSGFYLCAWRPEFSQPQYFGPGTRLLVL.

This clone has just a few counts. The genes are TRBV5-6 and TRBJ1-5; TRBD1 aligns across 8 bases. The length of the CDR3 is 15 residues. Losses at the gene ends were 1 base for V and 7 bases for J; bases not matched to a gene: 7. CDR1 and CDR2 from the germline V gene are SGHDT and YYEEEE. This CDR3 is CASSLTGGHLQPQHF. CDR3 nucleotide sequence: TGTGCCAGCAGCTTGACAGGGGGGCATTTGCAGCCCCAGCATTTT. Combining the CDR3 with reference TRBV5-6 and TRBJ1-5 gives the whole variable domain DAGVTQSPTHLIKTRGQQVTLRCSPKSGHDTVSWYQQALGQGPQFIFQYYEEEERQRGNFPDRFSGHQFPNYSSELNVNALLLGDSALYLCASSLTGGHLQPQHFGDGTRLSIL.

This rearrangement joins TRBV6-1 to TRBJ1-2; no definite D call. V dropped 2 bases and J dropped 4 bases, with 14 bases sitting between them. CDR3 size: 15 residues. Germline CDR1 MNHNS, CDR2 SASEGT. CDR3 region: CASSELAQSLYGYTF. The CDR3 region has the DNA TGTGCCAGCAGTGAACTCGCTCAAAGCCTCTATGGCTACACCTTC.

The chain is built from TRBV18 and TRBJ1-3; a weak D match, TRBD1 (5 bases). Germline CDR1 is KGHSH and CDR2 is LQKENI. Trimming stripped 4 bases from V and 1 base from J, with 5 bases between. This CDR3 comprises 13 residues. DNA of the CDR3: TGTGCCAGCTCACGGGGGTCTGGAAACACCATATATTTT. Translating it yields CASSRGSGNTIYF.

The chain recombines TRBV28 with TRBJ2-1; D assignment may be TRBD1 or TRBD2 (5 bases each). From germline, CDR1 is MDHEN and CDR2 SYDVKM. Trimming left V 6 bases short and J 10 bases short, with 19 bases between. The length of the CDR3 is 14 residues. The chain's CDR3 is CASRTGTTTREQFF. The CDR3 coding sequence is TGTGCCAGCAGGACCGGGACCACTACTCGGGAGCAGTTCTTC.